The next 5 T cell receptor beta chains were all read from a single sample in a study of blood T cell dynamics during melanoma immunotherapy. TCRdb's copy holds only in-frame clones and misses some; the assay was immunoSEQ multiplex PCR. The table has 3,000 to 3,500 clones, roughly 95% seen once. The time point denotes: week 3, after first cycle of checkpoint inhibitor. The specimen was effector memory CD8+ T cells from blood, collected from a patient treated with checkpoint blockade. The receptors stem from a human donor with melanoma.

This rearrangement joins TRBV28 to TRBJ2-5; possibly TRBD2 for D (6 bases). The CDR3 loop spans 13 amino acids. Germline assignment: CDR1 MDHEN and CDR2 SYDVKM. The V and J ends lost 4 bases and 5 bases respectively, with 11 bases between them. CDR3: CASSSIGRETQYF. The DNA for the CDR3 is TGTGCCAGCAGTTCCATAGGGAGGGAGACCCAGTACTTC. Supplemented by reference TRBV28 and TRBJ2-5, the full variable domain reads DVKVTQSSRYLVKRTGEKVFLECVQDMDHENMFWYRQDPGLGLRLIYFSYDVKMKEKGDIPEGYSVSREKKERFSLILESASTNQTSMYLCASSSIGRETQYFGPGTRLLVL.

V and J are TRBV6-4 and TRBJ2-3; D perhaps matches TRBD2 (6 bases). CDR1 and CDR2 (germline): MRHNA, SNTAGT. Trimming removed 8 bases from V and 1 base from J, with 10 bases in between. The CDR3 runs to 13 residues. The CDR3 sequence is CASPGEGTDTQYF. In DNA, the CDR3 is TGTGCCAGCCCGGGGGAGGGCACAGATACGCAGTATTTT.

This chain links TRBV6-1 with TRBJ2-7, with 8 nucleotides matching TRBD1. Per germline, CDR1 MNHNS and CDR2 SASEGT. CDR3 length equals 15 residues. The J segment lost 2 bases and the V segment lost 5 bases, leaving 8 bases of the junction unmatched. The CDR3 loop reads CASSQSGQVTYEQYF. The DNA for the CDR3 is TGTGCCAGCAGTCAATCGGGACAGGTGACCTACGAGCAGTACTTC.

The chain uses TRBV13 and TRBJ1-2; perhaps TRBD1 as D (6 bases). Germline CDR1 PRHDT, CDR2 FYEKMQ (reference sequence). CDR3 length equals 14 residues. V was trimmed by 5 bases and J by 4 bases, leaving 14 bases between them. The CDR3 protein is CASSKEQGIYGYTF. The CDR3 DNA follows: TGTGCCAGCAGCAAAGAACAGGGTATCTATGGCTACACCTTC.

This chain uses TRBV28 with TRBJ2-7; 13 bases match TRBD2. CDR3 size: 15 residues. Germline lookup yields CDR1 MDHEN and CDR2 SYDVKM. The V and J ends lost 8 bases and 6 bases, in that order; junction bases with no gene match: 10. The CDR3 nucleotides read TGTGCCAGCGCCCTTCAACTAGCGGGAGGGCGCGAGCAGTACTTC. This sequence encodes CASALQLAGGREQYF.